This T cell receptor beta chain was documented in a study of blood T cell repertoires in COVID-19. With V trimmed by 2 bases and J by 2 bases, 4 bases remained unmatched. Germline-derived CDR1 and CDR2 are SGHTS and YDEGEE. The CDR3 runs to 16 residues. Data came from immunoSEQ multiplex PCR; TCRdb stores just in-frame clones and leaves some out. The data hold tens of thousands of clones, with roughly nine tenths observed a single time. Sequencing input: peripheral blood. The receptor was isolated from a woman of 80 years or more with active COVID-19. This chain links TRBV5-8 with TRBJ2-3; 11 nucleotides agree with TRBD2. In DNA form, the CDR3 reads TGTGCCAGCAGCTTCGGGACTAGCGGCTACACAGATACGCAGTATTTT. Amino acid sequence: CASSFGTSGYTDTQYF.